This T cell receptor (beta chain) emerged from a study of CD8+ T cells in alopecia areata. The overall study: For 6 to 18 months, tofacitinib was taken, and 6 months off drug followed. Broader study findings: Normal scalp showed lower clonality than lesional scalp, especially alopecia totalis/universalis.

In each case, RNA was isolated and then reverse transcribed into cDNA as the sequencing template. TCRdb keeps only in-frame clones here, not all; method: immunoSEQ multiplex PCR. Found here are more than 100,000 clones, around 60% of them singletons; the top ten hold 3.5% to 5%. Sampling of alopecia areata patients yielded lesional scalp punch biopsies as well as peripheral blood. J gave up 7 bases and V 2 bases, and 4 bases lay outside the gene matches. CDR1 and CDR2 from the germline V gene are SEHNR and FQNEAQ (reference sequence). The length of the CDR3 is 15 residues. Comments on this clone: Its specificity is not known.

Sequences were derived from CD4+ T cells sorted from blood, sampled at week 0. This TCR was recovered from a human donor with alopecia areata. V gene TRBV7-9 combines with J gene TRBJ1-4; 10 bases line up with TRBD1. The CDR3 coding sequence is TGTGCCAGCAGCTTACAGACAGGGGGCCTTGAAAAACTGTTTTTT. Encoded protein: CASSLQTGGLEKLFF.